This T cell receptor beta chain derives from a study of cytomegalovirus exposure and HLA in healthy donors. Primers: 60 Vbeta forward and 13 Jbeta reverse. Clones were read by immunoSEQ multiplex PCR, and TCRdb kept only the in-frame ones, dropping some. Of around 150,000 clones detected, roughly 80% appear once; the ten largest clones hold 8.5%. The germline gives CDR1 SEHNR, CDR2 FQNEAQ (reference sequence). CDR3 length: 14 amino acids. The ends were cut back, 5 bases at V and 2 bases at J, with 11 bases in the middle. The specimen sequenced was PBMCs. V gene TRBV7-9 combines with J gene TRBJ2-3; perhaps TRBD2 as D (5 bases). The origin of this receptor is a male donor in good health and CMV-seropositive. CDR3 DNA: TGTGCCAGCAGCCTACTAGAGACCACAGATACGCAGTATTTT. Its protein is CASSLLETTDTQYF. The full variable domain, in which reference TRBV7-9 and TRBJ2-3 provide the parts outside the CDR3, is DTGVSQNPRHKITKRGQNVTFRCDPISEHNRLYWYRQTLGQGPEFLTYFQNEAQLEKSRLLSDRFSAERPKGSFSTLEIQRTEQGDSAMYLCASSLLETTDTQYFGPGTRLTVL.